This TCR beta chain is drawn from a study of T-cell reconstitution after alpha-beta-depleted transplantation in children. This clonotype was counted many times. The authors prepared the TCRbeta library with unique molecular identifiers. From the PCR reads, TCRdb called clonotypes with MiXCR, one entry per CDR3 protein. The top ten hold around 0.96% of the sample, which has hundreds of thousands of distinct CDR3 sequences, roughly 17% seen once. V shed 6 bases, J shed 4 bases, and the junction held 10 bases outside the gene matches. The CDR3 runs 15 residues. CDR1 is ENHRY, CDR2 SYGVKD, per germline. The receptor's source is a human donor who donated a stem cell graft to a child with acute myeloid leukemia. The gene calls are TRBV10-3 and TRBJ2-5, with TRBD2 matching over 8 bases. Sequencing was performed on PBMCs from the stem cell graft donor, taken from the stem cell graft. The CDR3, as DNA: TGTGCCATCAGCTCCGTACGGGGGGGCGGAGAGACCCAGTACTTC. Protein: CAISSVRGGGETQYF.